The 25 T cell receptor beta chains reported below all come from one sample, sequenced in a study of regulatory T cells in long-lasting Graves disease. Sample time point: newly diagnosed GD, antithyroid drugs for less than 3 months. From RNA extracted from PBMCs, the TCR library was made. Arm-PCR with iRepertoire HTBI primers amplified the CDR3 regions for these TCR beta libraries. MiXCR, run by TCRdb on the multiplex PCR reads, gives a single entry per CDR3 protein. Here the sample spans about 540,000 distinct CDR3 sequences, approximately 15% being singletons. This sample was shared with a second study, whose subject was T cells in Graves' hyperthyroidism and ophthalmopathy.

This sample comprised peripheral blood mononuclear cells (PBMCs), obtained at new diagnosis, from a patient treated with antithyroid drugs. The receptors shown here come from a man in his thirties or forties with Graves disease.

This clonotype was picked up a small number of times. The chain combines TRBV3-1 with TRBJ2-7, with 8 positions matching TRBD1. The trim removed 0 bases at V and 4 bases at J, leaving 5 bases unmatched. CDR3 length equals 15 residues. Germline V gene sequence: CDR1 LGHDT, CDR2 YNNKEL (reference sequence). The CDR3 DNA follows: TGTGCCAGCAGCCAAGACGAAACAGGGGGTTACGAGCAGTACTTC. Protein product: CASSQDETGGYEQYF.

In the case of this clonotype: This sequence may be a read error, since a much larger clone differs from it by one base. The conserved phenylalanine or tryptophan normally closing the CDR3 is absent here, so this likely arose from a read error. DNA of the CDR3: TGCAGTGCTAGTCCAGTGGACGCTAACTATGGCTACACCGTC. This translates into CSASPVDANYGYTV. The chain combines TRBV20-1 with TRBJ1-2; D is ambiguous. V was shortened by 3 bases and J by 0 bases, with 11 bases between the two germline ends. CDR1 is DFQATT and CDR2 is SNEGSKA in the germline V gene (reference sequence). The CDR3 has 14 residues.

This clonotype came up many times. This rearrangement joins TRBV6-2 or TRBV6-3 to TRBJ2-5, with 7 bases lining up with TRBD2. There are 16 residues in the CDR3. Unmatched junction bases numbered 5, after V lost 0 bases and J lost 1 base. CDR1 is MNHEY, CDR2 SVGEGT, per germline. The CDR3 spells CASSYSTSSGQETQYF. CDR3 sequence (DNA): TGTGCCAGCAGTTACTCGACCTCTAGCGGCCAAGAGACCCAGTACTTC.

In this sample, this clonotype turned up many times. The chain joins TRBV10-1 to TRBJ1-1; TRBD1 matches at 8 bases. CDR1 and CDR2 from the germline V gene are WNHNN and SYGVQD (reference sequence). The CDR3 spans 13 residues. Trimming took 6 bases from V and 0 from J; bases not matched to a gene: 0. CDR3 protein: CASRGQVNTEAFF. The CDR3 bases are TGCGCCAGCAGGGGACAGGTGAACACTGAAGCTTTCTTT.

This clonotype was counted many times. The chain uses TRBV11-2 and TRBJ2-7; D might be TRBD2 (5 bases). The CDR3 length is 15 residues. Trimming took off 5 bases at V and 1 base at J, with 15 bases between the two ends. In germline, CDR1 is SGHAT, CDR2 FQNNGV. The CDR3 loop reads CASSPTGGWSYEQYF. The DNA of the CDR3 is TGTGCCAGCAGCCCTACCGGCGGGTGGTCCTACGAGCAGTACTTC.

This clonotype was recorded many times. The chain is built from TRBV7-9 and TRBJ2-5, with D unresolved. The CDR3 runs 14 residues. In germline, CDR1 is SEHNR, CDR2 FQNEAQ (reference sequence). V lost 3 bases, J lost 5 bases, and 13 bases lay in between. CDR3 amino acids: CASSFEPRQETQYF. CDR3 nucleotides: TGTGCCAGCAGCTTTGAGCCACGCCAGGAGACCCAGTACTTC.

This clonotype was counted ten times or more. The gene calls are TRBV13 and TRBJ2-7; the D call may be TRBD1 or TRBD2 (5 bases each). Germline assignment: CDR1 PRHDT and CDR2 FYEKMQ (reference sequence). The CDR3 extends over 14 amino acids. The germline V and J ends were trimmed by 5 bases and 2 bases, with 13 bases remaining between them. The CDR3 DNA sequence: TGTGCCAGCAGCGGGGGAGCGGAGACCTACGAGCAGTACTTC. Translating it yields CASSGGAETYEQYF.

This clonotype was recorded many times. This sequence joins TRBV5-6 and TRBJ1-1, with 11 positions matching TRBD1. V gave up 0 bases and J gave up 11 bases; unmatched junction bases: 6. The CDR3 spans 14 residues. The germline CDR1 and CDR2 sequences are SGHDT and YYEEEE. The DNA for the CDR3 is TGTGCCAGCAGCTTGGCCCCGGGACAGGGGGAGGCTTTCTTT. It specifies CASSLAPGQGEAFF.

The V and J genes are TRBV4-1 and TRBJ1-2, with D maybe TRBD1 (6 bases). CDR1 MGHRA and CDR2 YSYEKL come from the germline V gene. The germline V and J ends were trimmed by 3 bases and 1 base, with 12 bases remaining between them. The length of the CDR3 is 15 residues. CDR3 DNA sequence: TGCGCCAGCAGCCAGGAGGGGGATTTTAACTATGGCTACACCTTC. Translated, it gives CASSQEGDFNYGYTF.

This clonotype has ten or more counts. An end of the junction differs from the germline gene, which may be a read error. V is TRBV5-4 and J is TRBJ2-3; 9 nucleotides line up with TRBD2. Germline V gene lookup returns CDR1 SGHNT and CDR2 YYREEE (reference sequence). The CDR3 has 14 residues. The CDR3 is CASSLRREGHTQYF. For the CDR3, the DNA is TGTGCCAGCAGCTTGAGGCGGGAGGGGCATACGCAATATTTT.

The chain carries TRBV27 and TRBJ1-6; perhaps TRBD1 as D (5 bases). Germline V gene lookup returns CDR1 MNHEY and CDR2 SMNVEV (reference sequence). This CDR3 spans 14 amino acids. V gave up 6 bases and J gave up 8 bases, with 14 bases separating them. The CDR3 loop reads CASRTGLNYSPLHF. Here the CDR3 DNA reads TGTGCCAGCAGGACGGGACTGAACTATTCACCCCTCCACTTT.

V is TRBV18 and J is TRBJ2-3; D remains ambiguous. CDR3 length: 14 residues. Trimming shortened V by 3 bases and J by 2 bases, and 9 bases separated the two germline ends. Germline V gene sequence: CDR1 KGHSH, CDR2 LQKENI. CDR3 nucleotides: TGTGCCAGCTCACCCTCCAAGACCACAGATACGCAGTATTTT. Protein: CASSPSKTTDTQYF.

This clonotype has at least ten counts. V is TRBV12-3 or TRBV12-4 and J is TRBJ2-1, with D unresolved. The germline V and J ends were trimmed by 8 bases and 7 bases, with 21 bases remaining between them. This CDR3 contains 15 residues. The CDR3 DNA reads as TGTGCCAGCCAACCCGCCAAGCTAGTCGGAAATGAGCAGTTCTTC. Translated: CASQPAKLVGNEQFF.

This clonotype was observed at least ten times. This chain uses TRBV10-3 with TRBJ2-7, with a possible D match to TRBD2 (6 bases). The CDR3 runs 15 residues. Trimming pared 4 bases from V and 2 bases from J, leaving 15 bases between. Per the germline V gene, CDR1 is ENHRY and CDR2 is SYGVKD. In DNA form, the CDR3 reads TGTGCCATCAGTGGCGAGGGAGGTGGGACCTACGAGCAGTACTTC. Its protein is CAISGEGGGTYEQYF.

This clonotype was picked up many times. This chain connects TRBV2 to TRBJ1-4; D not certain. The CDR3 is made up of 13 amino acids. CDR1 SNHLY and CDR2 FYNNEI come from the germline V gene. V was clipped by 6 bases and J by 4 bases, with 9 bases between them. In DNA form, the CDR3 reads TGTGCCAGCAGGGACGGATTTAATGAAAAACTGTTTTTT. It codes for CASRDGFNEKLFF.

The chain combines TRBV20-1 with TRBJ1-3, with TRBD1 as a possible D gene (5 bases). V dropped 4 bases and J dropped 3 bases, with 13 bases sitting between them. The germline gives CDR1 DFQATT, CDR2 SNEGSKA (reference sequence). The CDR3 has 14 residues. The CDR3: CSAIRPTVGNTIYF. The CDR3 DNA follows: TGCAGTGCTATAAGACCGACAGTTGGAAACACCATATATTTT.

This clonotype was observed at least ten times. This sequence joins TRBV2 and TRBJ2-4, with D unresolved. The V gene lost 8 bases and the J gene lost 0 bases, with 8 bases spanning the gap. The CDR3 sequence is 13 residues long. Germline-derived CDR1 and CDR2 are SNHLY and FYNNEI. CDR3 in amino acids: CASWAVAKNIQYF. Here the CDR3 DNA reads TGTGCCAGCTGGGCGGTAGCCAAAAACATTCAGTACTTC. Drawing the rest from reference TRBV2 and TRBJ2-4, the complete variable domain is EPEVTQTPSHQVTQMGQEVILRCVPISNHLYFYWYRQILGQKVEFLVSFYNNEISEKSEIFDDQFSVERPDGSNFTLKIRSTKLEDSAMYFCASWAVAKNIQYFGAGTRLSVL.

This clonotype has at least ten counts. This chain joins TRBV12-5 and TRBJ1-5; no firm D call. Between the trimmed V and J ends, which lost 8 bases and 5 bases, there was a span of 10 bases. The CDR3 spans 12 residues. Germline loops: CDR1 LGHNT, CDR2 FRNRAP. The CDR3 protein is CASRQDDQPQHF. CDR3 nucleotides: TGTGCTAGTCGGCAGGACGATCAGCCCCAGCATTTT. Full variable domain (remainder filled in from reference TRBV12-5 and TRBJ1-5): DARVTQTPRHKVTEMGQEVTMRCQPILGHNTVFWYRQTMMQGLELLAYFRNRAPLDDSGMPKDRFSAEMPDATLATLKIQPSEPRDSAVYFCASRQDDQPQHFGDGTRLSIL.

This clonotype has ten or more counts. The chain carries TRBV11-2 and TRBJ2-1; possibly TRBD1 for D (5 bases). The length of the CDR3 is 14 residues. Germline CDR1 reads SGHAT; CDR2 reads FQNNGV. V lost 4 bases, J lost 7 bases, and 14 bases lay in between. CDR3 coding DNA: TGTGCCAGCAGCTCAGGCAGGGTAAGGAATGAGCAGTTCTTC. This codes for CASSSGRVRNEQFF.

This clonotype was observed a handful of times. The chain uses TRBV18 and TRBJ1-2, with unresolved D. The CDR3 runs 15 residues. Trimming took 5 bases from V and 3 from J, leaving 16 bases between them. Germline V gene sequence: CDR1 KGHSH, CDR2 LQKENI. CDR3 amino acids: CASSTYVQADYGYTF. Written as DNA, the CDR3 is TGTGCCAGCTCAACCTACGTTCAGGCGGACTATGGCTACACCTTC.

The table lists this clonotype with many counts. The chain recombines TRBV29-1 with TRBJ2-5, with 9 nucleotides matching TRBD2. Germline-derived CDR1 and CDR2 are SQVTM and ANQGSEA. V gave up 3 bases and J gave up 4 bases; unmatched junction bases: 12. The CDR3 consists of 16 residues. The CDR3 DNA follows: TGCAGCGTTGACGGGCTAGCGGGAAAGGTACGAGAGACCCAGTACTTC. This translates into CSVDGLAGKVRETQYF.

This clonotype was seen many times. V usage is TRBV29-1 and J usage is TRBJ2-4, with D perhaps matching TRBD1 or TRBD2 (5 bases each). From germline, CDR1 is SQVTM and CDR2 ANQGSEA. Between the trimmed V and J ends, which lost 4 bases and 0 bases, there was a span of 13 bases. The CDR3 spans 15 residues. This CDR3 reads CSVAFGGGAKNIQYF. The DNA of the CDR3 is TGCAGCGTTGCCTTTGGGGGTGGAGCCAAAAACATTCAGTACTTC.

This clonotype was counted at least ten times. Germline is not matched at one junction end, which may reflect a read error. V is TRBV6-1 and J is TRBJ1-1; a weak D match, TRBD1 (6 bases). This CDR3 has 14 amino acids. Germline V lookup: CDR1 MNHNS, CDR2 SASEGT. This chain's CDR3 is CASTEGGMNTEAFF. DNA of the CDR3: TGTGCCAGCACTGAAGGGGGGATGAACACTGAAGCTTTCTTT.

This clonotype has at least ten counts. This chain uses TRBV27 with TRBJ2-3; 9 bases are shared with TRBD2. The germline V gene encodes CDR1 MNHEY and CDR2 SMNVEV (reference sequence). V trimming: 2 bases; J trimming: 4 bases; junction bases outside the gene matches: 7. The CDR3 runs to 16 residues. The CDR3 DNA reads TGTGCCAGCAGTTTAAGCGCGGGAGGGCTCCCAGATACGCAGTATTTT. Its translation: CASSLSAGGLPDTQYF.

This clonotype was seen ten or more times. The chain uses TRBV12-3 or TRBV12-4 and TRBJ1-6; a possible D gene is TRBD1 (5 bases). The CDR3 contains 14 residues. V dropped 3 bases and J dropped 9 bases, with 12 bases sitting between them. Here the CDR3 reads CASSLGDPGSPLHF. The CDR3 nucleotides read TGTGCCAGCAGTTTGGGGGACCCTGGTTCACCCCTCCACTTT.